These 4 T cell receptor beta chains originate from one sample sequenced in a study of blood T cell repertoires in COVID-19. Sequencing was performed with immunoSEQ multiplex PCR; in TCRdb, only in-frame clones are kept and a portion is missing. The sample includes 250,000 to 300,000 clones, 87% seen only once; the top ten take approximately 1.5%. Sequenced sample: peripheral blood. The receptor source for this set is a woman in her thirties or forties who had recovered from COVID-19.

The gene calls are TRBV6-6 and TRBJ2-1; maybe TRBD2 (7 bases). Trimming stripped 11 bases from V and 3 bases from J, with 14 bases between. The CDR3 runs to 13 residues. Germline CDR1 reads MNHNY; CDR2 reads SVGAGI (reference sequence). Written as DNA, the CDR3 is TGTGCCGGTGGGCGGGGGCACTACAATGAGCAGTTCTTC. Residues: CAGGRGHYNEQFF.

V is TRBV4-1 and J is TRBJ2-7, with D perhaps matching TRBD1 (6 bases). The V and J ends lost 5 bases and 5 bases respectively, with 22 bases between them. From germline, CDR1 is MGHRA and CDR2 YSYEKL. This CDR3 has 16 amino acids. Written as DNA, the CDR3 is TGCGCCAGCAGCGGGTTAGGGGACACAAACCGCGACGAGCAGTACTTC. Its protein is CASSGLGDTNRDEQYF.

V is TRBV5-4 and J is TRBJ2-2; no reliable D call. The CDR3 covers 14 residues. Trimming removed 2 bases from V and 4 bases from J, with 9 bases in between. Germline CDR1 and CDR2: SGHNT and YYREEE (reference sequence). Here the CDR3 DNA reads TGTGCCAGCAGCTTTCTGTCAGGCACCGGGGAGCTGTTTTTT. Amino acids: CASSFLSGTGELFF.

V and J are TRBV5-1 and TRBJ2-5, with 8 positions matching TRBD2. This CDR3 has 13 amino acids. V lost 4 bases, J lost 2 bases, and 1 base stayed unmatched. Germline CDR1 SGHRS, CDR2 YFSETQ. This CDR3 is CASSPGGQETQYF. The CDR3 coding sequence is TGCGCCAGCAGCCCGGGGGGGCAAGAGACCCAGTACTTC.